This T cell receptor beta chain is drawn from a study of T cell therapy after organ transplantation (dated by TCRdb to between 2017 and 2020). Background for the entire study: The therapy products consisted of autologous CMV-specific T cells grown in vitro for approximately 13 days using a peptide pool of 30 HLA class I and II CMV epitopes. Each patient got up to 6 T cell doses, given every 2 weeks, and was then monitored for over 25 weeks after finishing therapy. Of the roughly ten patients, eight were classified as clinical responders and two as nonresponders. Patients received a median of 1.92 x 10^8 CMV-specific T cells across 2 to 6 intravenous infusions. This study was a follow-up analysis of the TRBV repertoire from an open-label phase I trial that tested autologous CMV-specific adoptive T cell therapy in people who had received solid-organ transplants. Peripheral blood samples for the pretherapy time point were taken before T cell therapy began. Long-term post-therapy samples were available for only about 80% of the 10 patients.

What the time point label conveys for this sample: before start of T cell therapy. Solid-organ transplant recipients with drug-resistant/recurrent cytomegalovirus were included as patients. About nine people from the trial were chosen for repertoire analysis because post-therapy peripheral blood mononuclear cells were available from them. A BD FACSAria III was used to sort viable CD3+CD8+CD4- lymphocytes from PBMCs. The Qiagen DNeasy Kit was used to extract genomic DNA from sorted cells. The immunoSEQ two-step, bias-controlled multiplex PCR assay was used to amplify TRB CDR3 regions from genomic DNA. An Illumina NextSeq 500 was used to sequence the CDR3 libraries. The original methods were these. The immunoSEQ Analyzer platform was used for the initial alignment and bioinformatics, which included bias normalization against synthetic CDR3 analogs. V, D and J genes were annotated according to IMGT database definitions. Further TRBV analyses used VDJtools version 1.1.10 and the R package tcR version 2.2.1.11 with default settings. GLIPH analysis was performed with version 1.0 using default settings. For CDR3 sequences with at least 5 reads, significant changes in clonotype frequency were assessed with a 2-sided binomial test and Benjamini-Hochberg correction (alpha = 0.01). TCRdb stores this immuneACCESS table with in-frame sequences only. Part of the clones is absent; in the studies checked, under half of the shortfall reflects unresolved V genes, and no reason is known for the rest. The DNA was the basis for D and trimming; V, J and clone size are from that table. In all, the sample holds about 50,000 clones, and less than 95% of those were seen once. The ten largest clonotypes hold around 3.1% of the sample.

The CDR3 measures 13 amino acids from cysteine to phenylalanine. This entry keeps only the CDR3 DNA: 39 bases, framed from base 1. V has 4 bases trimmed and J has 6 bases trimmed; junction bases matching no gene number 6. CDR1 and CDR2 (SGHNT, YYREEE) derive from the germline V gene (reference sequence). A note on this clone: This receptor's antigen is unknown. Base qualities are not recorded, but no much larger clone differs from it by a single base.

On the study overall, not on this receptor specifically: The small cohort prevented assessing confounders such as concurrent antirejection and antiviral medications. Fold change in CD8 clonality after therapy inversely correlated with pretherapy clonality, suggesting less biased repertoires were more receptive to remodeling. Reduced sample coverage from poor CD8+ T cell yield may be reflected in the few expansions detected in nonresponders. Nonresponders showed marked pretherapy clonal expansions with minimal repertoire change after therapy. Both transferred clonotypes and endogenous clonotypes not detected in the therapy products appeared to be included in post-therapy reconstitution.

Specimen: CD8+ T cells from blood, collected before autologous CMV-specific T cell therapy. The sequence was obtained from a human patient who had received a solid organ transplant and had CMV disease. The chain uses TRBV5-4 and TRBJ1-2, with 7 middle bases fitting TRBD1. The DNA sequence reads TGTGCCAGCAGCCCTGACAGGGTTGATGGCTACACCTTC. It codes for CASSPDRVDGYTF.